This T cell receptor beta chain was documented in a study of CD8+ T cells in alopecia areata. As for treatment: oral pan-JAK inhibitor, 5-10 mg twice daily. This CDR3 is built from 13 residues. V was cut by 3 bases and J by 5 bases, with 8 bases left in between. The germline V gene encodes CDR1 MNHEY and CDR2 SMNVEV (reference sequence). Following RNA extraction, reverse transcription yielded cDNA that acted as the sequencing template. The table came from immunoSEQ multiplex PCR; TCRdb's copy has only in-frame clones and leaves some out. The table lists 170,000 or so clones, about three fifths of them singletons, with over 9.5% in the top ten.

The sequenced sample was CD8+ T cells sorted from blood, obtained at week 24, from a patient treated with tofacitinib. This chain connects TRBV27 to TRBJ1-5; unclear D gene. The sequence was obtained from a human donor with alopecia areata. This CDR3 is CASSLSRHQPQHF. In nucleotides, the CDR3 is TGTGCCAGCAGTTTGAGTAGGCATCAGCCCCAGCATTTT.